Listed below are T cell receptor beta chains from one sample, sequenced in a study of early T cells in non-severe SARS-CoV-2 infection. TCRdb recomputed calls from the 5' RACE reads with MiXCR, one row per CDR3 protein. The sample lists 53,000 or so distinct CDR3 sequences, about 10% occurring once. Material: whole blood. The receptors stem from an adult who was a healthcare worker with PCR-confirmed SARS-CoV-2 infection or an uninfected control (not recorded which). Both conserved end residues are part of each CDR3. The D gene is left open where the match is weak. Rows give clone size only sometimes, using once, few, many, or a class for an expanded clone.

v_gene: TRBV20-1; j_gene: TRBJ2-1; abundance: .; d_gene: TRBD2; CDR3aa: CSARDLAGGSRNNEQFF
v_gene: TRBV20-1; j_gene: TRBJ2-5; abundance: many; d_gene: TRBD2; CDR3aa: CSAERTSGSQETQYF
v_gene: TRBV20-1; j_gene: TRBJ1-1; abundance: few; d_gene: .; CDR3aa: CSARGPETTEAFF
v_gene: TRBV7-6; j_gene: TRBJ2-2; abundance: many; d_gene: .; CDR3aa: CASSLAELENTGELFF
v_gene: TRBV27; j_gene: TRBJ2-7; abundance: few; d_gene: TRBD2; CDR3aa: CASSLPGREQYF
v_gene: TRBV20-1; j_gene: TRBJ2-5; abundance: many; d_gene: .; CDR3aa: CSARPLPETQYF
v_gene: TRBV4-2; j_gene: TRBJ2-1; abundance: many; d_gene: TRBD2; CDR3aa: CASSQEWREWYEQFF
v_gene: TRBV7-9; j_gene: TRBJ2-7; abundance: many; d_gene: TRBD2; CDR3aa: CASSPGLVYEQYF
v_gene: TRBV12-3/TRBV12-4; j_gene: TRBJ1-1; abundance: .; d_gene: .; CDR3aa: CASSGSNTEAFF
v_gene: TRBV6-5; j_gene: TRBJ2-3; abundance: many; d_gene: .; CDR3aa: CASSSGARGATDTQYF
v_gene: TRBV7-8; j_gene: TRBJ2-5; abundance: many; d_gene: TRBD1; CDR3aa: CASSLGQGAGQETQYF
v_gene: TRBV12-3/TRBV12-4; j_gene: TRBJ2-1; abundance: few; d_gene: TRBD2; CDR3aa: CASSSTSVQFF
v_gene: TRBV2; j_gene: TRBJ1-6; abundance: many; d_gene: .; CDR3aa: CASRGQGGTYNSPLHF
v_gene: TRBV25-1; j_gene: TRBJ2-3; abundance: .; d_gene: .; CDR3aa: CATRWADTQYF
v_gene: TRBV7-6; j_gene: TRBJ1-5; abundance: .; d_gene: .; CDR3aa: CASSLLGYPQPQHF
v_gene: TRBV9; j_gene: TRBJ2-7; abundance: few; d_gene: .; CDR3aa: CASSVGPAYEQYF
v_gene: TRBV20-1; j_gene: TRBJ2-2; abundance: many; d_gene: .; CDR3aa: CSAWRETGELFF
v_gene: TRBV20-1; j_gene: TRBJ2-4; abundance: many; d_gene: .; CDR3aa: CSARERGFPAKNIQYF